This T cell receptor beta chain was found in a study of cytomegalovirus exposure and HLA in healthy donors. On this clone itself: Antigen: not known.

This CDR3 comprises 13 residues. Germline V lookup: CDR1 MNHNS, CDR2 SASEGT. The PCR was carried out with 60 Vbeta primers and 13 Jbeta primers. The data were produced by immunoSEQ multiplex PCR, yet TCRdb's version contains in-frame clones alone and is incomplete. The sample holds some 150,000 clones; about 75% are singletons and the top ten take around 3.4%. Overall study findings and caveats: Listed as cytomegalovirus-associated were 164 TCR beta chains.

The receptor comes from a man between 35 and 55 years old in good health and CMV-seronegative. This rearrangement joins TRBV6-1 to TRBJ2-5, with 8 bases matching TRBD1. The J call may be mistaken, given a closer DNA end match to TRBJ2-7. Specimen: PBMCs. The CDR3 here is CASRGTGAYEQYF. In nucleotides, the CDR3 is TGTGCCAGCAGGGGGACAGGAGCCTACGAGCAGTACTTC.